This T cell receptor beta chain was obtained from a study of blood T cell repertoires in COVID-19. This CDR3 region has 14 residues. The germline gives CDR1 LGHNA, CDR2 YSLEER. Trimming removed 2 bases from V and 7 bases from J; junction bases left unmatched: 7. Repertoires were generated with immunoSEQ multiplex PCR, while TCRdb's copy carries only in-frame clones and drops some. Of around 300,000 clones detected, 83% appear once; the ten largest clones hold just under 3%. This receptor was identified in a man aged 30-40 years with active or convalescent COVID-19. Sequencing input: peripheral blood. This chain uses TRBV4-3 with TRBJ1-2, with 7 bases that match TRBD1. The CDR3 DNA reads TGCGCCAGCAGCCAACCTGAAGGGGGCTCTGGCTACACCTTC. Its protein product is CASSQPEGGSGYTF.